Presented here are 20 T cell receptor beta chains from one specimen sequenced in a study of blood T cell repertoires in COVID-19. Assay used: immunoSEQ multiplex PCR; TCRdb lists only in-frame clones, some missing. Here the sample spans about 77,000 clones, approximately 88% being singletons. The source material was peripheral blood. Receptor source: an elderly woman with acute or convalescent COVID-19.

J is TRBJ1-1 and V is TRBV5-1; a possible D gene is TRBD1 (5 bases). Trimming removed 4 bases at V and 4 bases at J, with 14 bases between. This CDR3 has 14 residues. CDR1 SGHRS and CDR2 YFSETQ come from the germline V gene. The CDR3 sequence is CASSQEGLSTEAFF. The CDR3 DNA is TGCGCCAGCAGCCAGGAGGGGTTGAGCACTGAAGCTTTCTTT.

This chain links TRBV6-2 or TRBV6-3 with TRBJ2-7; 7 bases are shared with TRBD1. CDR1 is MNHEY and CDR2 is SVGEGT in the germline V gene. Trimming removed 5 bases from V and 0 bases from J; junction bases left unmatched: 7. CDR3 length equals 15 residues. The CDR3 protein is CASSRGQFSSYEQYF. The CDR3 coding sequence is TGTGCCAGCAGTAGGGGACAGTTCTCCTCCTACGAGCAGTACTTC.

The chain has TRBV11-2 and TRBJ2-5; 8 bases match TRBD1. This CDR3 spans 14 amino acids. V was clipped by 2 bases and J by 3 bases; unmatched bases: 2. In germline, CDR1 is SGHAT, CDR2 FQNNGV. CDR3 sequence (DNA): TGTGCCAGCAGCTTACGGGACAGGAAAGAGACCCAGTACTTC. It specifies CASSLRDRKETQYF.

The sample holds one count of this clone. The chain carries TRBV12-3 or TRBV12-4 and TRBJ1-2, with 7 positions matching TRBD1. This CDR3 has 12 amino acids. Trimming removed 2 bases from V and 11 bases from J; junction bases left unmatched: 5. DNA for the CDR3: TGTGCCAGCAGTTTACGACAGGGAAGTTACACCTTC. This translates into CASSLRQGSYTF.

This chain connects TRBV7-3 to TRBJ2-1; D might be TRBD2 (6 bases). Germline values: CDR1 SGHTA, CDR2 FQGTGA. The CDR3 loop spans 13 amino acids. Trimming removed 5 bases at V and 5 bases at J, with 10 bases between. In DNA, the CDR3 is TGTGCCAGCAGCCTCCAGCGGGACAATGAGCAGTTCTTC. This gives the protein CASSLQRDNEQFF.

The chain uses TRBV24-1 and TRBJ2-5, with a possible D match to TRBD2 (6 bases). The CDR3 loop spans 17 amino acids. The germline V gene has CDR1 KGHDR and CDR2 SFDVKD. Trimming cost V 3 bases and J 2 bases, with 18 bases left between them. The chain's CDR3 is CATSDLGGGVDQETQYF. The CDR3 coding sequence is TGTGCCACCAGTGATCTCGGGGGTGGGGTCGATCAAGAGACCCAGTACTTC.

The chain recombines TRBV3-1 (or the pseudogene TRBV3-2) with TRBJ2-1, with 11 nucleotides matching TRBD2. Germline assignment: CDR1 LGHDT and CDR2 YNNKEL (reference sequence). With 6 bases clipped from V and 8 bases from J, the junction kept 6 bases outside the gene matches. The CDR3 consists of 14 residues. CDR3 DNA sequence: TGTGCCAGCAGAACTAGCGGGAGTACACATGAGCAGTTCTTC. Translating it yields CASRTSGSTHEQFF.

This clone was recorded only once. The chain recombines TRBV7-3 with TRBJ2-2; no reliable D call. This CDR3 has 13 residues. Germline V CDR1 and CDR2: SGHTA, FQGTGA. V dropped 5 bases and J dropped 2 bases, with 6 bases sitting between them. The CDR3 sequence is CASSRHNTGELFF. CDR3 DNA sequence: TGTGCCAGCAGCCGACATAACACCGGGGAGCTGTTTTTT.

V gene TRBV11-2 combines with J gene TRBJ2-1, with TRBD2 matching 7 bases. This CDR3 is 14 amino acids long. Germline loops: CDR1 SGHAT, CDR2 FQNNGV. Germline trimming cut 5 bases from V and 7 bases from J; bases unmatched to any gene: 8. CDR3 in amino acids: CASSPQLRGNEQFF. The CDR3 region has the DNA TGTGCCAGCAGCCCCCAATTGCGGGGGAATGAGCAGTTCTTC. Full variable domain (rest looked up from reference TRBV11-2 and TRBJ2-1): EAGVAQSPRYKIIEKRQSVAFWCNPISGHATLYWYQQILGQGPKLLIQFQNNGVVDDSQLPKDRFSAERLKGVDSTLKIQPAKLEDSAVYLCASSPQLRGNEQFFGPGTRLTVL.

CDR3: CASKFSGNVNTEAFF. CDR3 nucleotides: TGTGCCAGCAAGTTCTCCGGGAATGTGAACACTGAAGCTTTCTTT. The V call is TRBV5-8, the J call TRBJ1-1; D not resolved. The germline V gene encodes CDR1 SGHTS and CDR2 YDEGEE. The CDR3 contains 15 residues. V shed 6 bases and J shed 0 bases, with 15 bases lying between them.

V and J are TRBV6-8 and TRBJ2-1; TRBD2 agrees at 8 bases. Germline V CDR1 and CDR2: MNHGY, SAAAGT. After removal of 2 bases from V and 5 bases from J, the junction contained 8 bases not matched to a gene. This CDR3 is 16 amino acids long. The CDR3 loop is CASSYHWLAGNNEQFF. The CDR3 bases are TGTGCCAGCAGTTACCATTGGCTAGCGGGTAACAATGAGCAGTTCTTC.

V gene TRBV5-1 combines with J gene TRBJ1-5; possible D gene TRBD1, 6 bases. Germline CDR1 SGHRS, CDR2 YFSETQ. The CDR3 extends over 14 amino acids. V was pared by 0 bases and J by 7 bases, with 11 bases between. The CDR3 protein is CASSLEGGAQPQHF. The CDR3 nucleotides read TGCGCCAGCAGCTTGGAAGGGGGGGCACAGCCCCAGCATTTT.

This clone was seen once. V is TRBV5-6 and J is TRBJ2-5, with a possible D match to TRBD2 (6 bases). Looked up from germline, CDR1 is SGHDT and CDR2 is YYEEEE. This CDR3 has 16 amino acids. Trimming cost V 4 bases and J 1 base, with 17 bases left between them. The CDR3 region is CASSLRRTSLQETQYF. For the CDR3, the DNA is TGTGCCAGCAGCCTTAGACGTACTAGCCTCCAAGAGACCCAGTACTTC.

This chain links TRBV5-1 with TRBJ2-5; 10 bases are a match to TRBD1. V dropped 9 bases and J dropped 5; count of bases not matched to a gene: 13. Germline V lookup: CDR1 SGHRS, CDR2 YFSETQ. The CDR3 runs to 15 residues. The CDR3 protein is CATKGTGDAAETQYF. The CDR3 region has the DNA TGCGCCACCAAAGGGACAGGGGATGCCGCCGAGACCCAGTACTTC.

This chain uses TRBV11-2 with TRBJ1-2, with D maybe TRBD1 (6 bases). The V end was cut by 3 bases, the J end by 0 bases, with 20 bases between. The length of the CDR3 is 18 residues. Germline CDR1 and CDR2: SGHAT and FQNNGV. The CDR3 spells CASSFRTPGGLTNYGYTF. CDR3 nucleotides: TGTGCCAGCAGCTTCCGAACCCCCGGGGGGCTTACTAACTATGGCTACACCTTC.

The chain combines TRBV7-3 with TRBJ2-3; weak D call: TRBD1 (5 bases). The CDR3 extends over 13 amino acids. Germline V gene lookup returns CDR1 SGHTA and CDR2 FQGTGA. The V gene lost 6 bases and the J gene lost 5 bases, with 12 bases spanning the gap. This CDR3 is CASSQGVRDTQYF. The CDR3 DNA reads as TGTGCCAGCAGTCAAGGGGTGCGAGATACGCAGTATTTT.

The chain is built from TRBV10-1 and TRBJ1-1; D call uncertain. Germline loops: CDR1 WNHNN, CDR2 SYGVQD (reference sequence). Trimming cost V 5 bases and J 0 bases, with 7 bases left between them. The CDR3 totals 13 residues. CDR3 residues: CASSPDLNTEAFF. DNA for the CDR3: TGCGCCAGCAGTCCAGATTTGAACACTGAAGCTTTCTTT.

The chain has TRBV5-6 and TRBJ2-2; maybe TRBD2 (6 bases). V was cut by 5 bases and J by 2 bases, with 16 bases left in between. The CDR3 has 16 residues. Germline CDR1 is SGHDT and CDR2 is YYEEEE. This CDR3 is CASRQRLGGNTGELFF. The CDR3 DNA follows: TGTGCCAGCAGGCAGCGTTTGGGGGGAAACACCGGGGAGCTGTTTTTT.

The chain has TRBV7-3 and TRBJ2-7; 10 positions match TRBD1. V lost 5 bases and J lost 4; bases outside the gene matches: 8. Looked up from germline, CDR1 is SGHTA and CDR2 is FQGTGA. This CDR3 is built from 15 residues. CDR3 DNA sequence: TGTGCCAGCAGCCTCGCCGGGACAGGGGAGTACGAGCAGTACTTC. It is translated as CASSLAGTGEYEQYF.

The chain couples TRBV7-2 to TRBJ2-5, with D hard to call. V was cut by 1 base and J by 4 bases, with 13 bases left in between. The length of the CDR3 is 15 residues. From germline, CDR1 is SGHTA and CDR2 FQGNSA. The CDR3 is CASSLVGSVGETQYF. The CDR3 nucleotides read TGTGCCAGCAGCTTAGTCGGGTCGGTTGGAGAGACCCAGTACTTC.